The clone carrying this TCR beta chain was seen a single time. What it binds is not known. Each replicate PCR on the sorted subsets used approximately 200 ng DNA (approximately 27,000 T cell genomes). Original methodology: Junction-only immunoSEQ data arrived without quality scores, meaning filtering differed. Assay used: immunoSEQ multiplex PCR; TCRdb lists only in-frame clones, some missing. The V and J calls and clone size were taken over from that table, and D and trimming were inferred from the DNA. The sample lists 2,100,000 or so clones, under 97% occurring once. This CDR3 region has 14 residues. CDR1 and CDR2 from the germline V gene are WNHNN and SYGVQD (reference sequence). Between the trimmed V and J ends, which lost 0 bases and 2 bases, there was a span of 6 bases. The sample is drawn from a study of shared clonotypes between healthy human individuals. Study-wide results and caveats: Rarefaction showed that sequencing of sorted subsets was incomplete (despite large depth). Exclusively blood specimens were collected; tissue repertoires likely differ.

This receptor was identified in a man aged 18-30 years in good health. The chain couples TRBV10-1 to TRBJ2-3; no clear D. The sequencing sample was made of naive CD4+ T cells sorted from blood. Subset indicated: CD45RA+ positively selected. CDR3 region: CASSESHFTDTQYF. The CDR3 DNA follows: TGCGCCAGCAGTGAGTCACACTTCACAGATACGCAGTATTTT.